This T cell receptor (beta chain) was identified during a study of graft-versus-host responses after intestinal transplantation. Sequencing was performed with immunoSEQ multiplex PCR; in TCRdb, only in-frame clones are kept and a portion is missing. The top ten hold roughly 8% of the sample, which has 78,000 or so clones, around 86% seen once. About this clone itself: Its antigen is not known.

Whole-study results and caveats: GvH clones were found in recipient marrow; some appeared first in ileum or blood.

Germline-derived CDR1 and CDR2 are PRHDT and FYEKMQ (reference sequence). The CDR3 loop spans 16 amino acids. V was clipped by 2 bases and J by 5 bases, with 18 bases between them. V gene TRBV13 combines with J gene TRBJ2-5; D perhaps matches TRBD1 (6 bases). Source: unstimulated CD8+ T cells sorted from spleen or lymph node cells, taken before transplant. The TCR originated in a human donor who was the organ donor for an intestinal transplant. In DNA, the CDR3 is TGTGCCAGCAGCTTACATAGGGGGAGTCTAATCGAGACCCAGTACTTC. It encodes CASSLHRGSLIETQYF.